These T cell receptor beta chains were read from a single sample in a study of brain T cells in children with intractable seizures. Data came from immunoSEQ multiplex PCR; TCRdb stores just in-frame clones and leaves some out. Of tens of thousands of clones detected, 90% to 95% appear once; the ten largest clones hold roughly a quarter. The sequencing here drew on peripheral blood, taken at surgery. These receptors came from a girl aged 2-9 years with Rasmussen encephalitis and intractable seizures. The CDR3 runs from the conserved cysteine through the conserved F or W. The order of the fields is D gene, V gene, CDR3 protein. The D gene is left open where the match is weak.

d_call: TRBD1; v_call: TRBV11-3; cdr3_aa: CASSGRDSLLGAFF
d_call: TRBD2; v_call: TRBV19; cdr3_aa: CASSPPGPLNFERERTYEQYF
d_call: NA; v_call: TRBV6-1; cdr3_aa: CASSDPGLGEQFF
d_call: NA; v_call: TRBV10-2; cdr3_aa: CASWSARAAGNTIYF
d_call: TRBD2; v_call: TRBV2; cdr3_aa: CASRPGTSGRMGLGTDTQYF
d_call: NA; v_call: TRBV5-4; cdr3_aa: CASSPPGQETQYF
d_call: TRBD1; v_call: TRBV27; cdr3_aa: CASSLSQSTGIYGYTF
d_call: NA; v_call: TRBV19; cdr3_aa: CASSIDKRGPGYGYTF
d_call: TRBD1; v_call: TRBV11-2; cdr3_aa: CASSLGPVGGQEKLFF
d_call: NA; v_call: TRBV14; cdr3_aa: CASSQDLGSNEKLFF
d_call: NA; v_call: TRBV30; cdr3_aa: CAWSVHGGYTREQYF
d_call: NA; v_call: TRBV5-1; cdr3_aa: CASSPRANTEAFF
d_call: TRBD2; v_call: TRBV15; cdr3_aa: CATSRDRGVNEQFF
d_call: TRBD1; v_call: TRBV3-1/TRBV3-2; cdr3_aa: CASSQGGQNYGYTF
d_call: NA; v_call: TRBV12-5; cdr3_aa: CASGLGVSTDTQYF
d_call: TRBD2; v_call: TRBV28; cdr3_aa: CASSFRGRAYEQYF
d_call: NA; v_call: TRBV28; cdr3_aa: CASSPMREDLNEAFF
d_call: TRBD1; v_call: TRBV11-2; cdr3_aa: CASSRDRSYEQYF
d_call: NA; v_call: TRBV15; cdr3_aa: CATSREARRMNTEAFF
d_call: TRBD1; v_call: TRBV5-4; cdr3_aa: CASSLTGQGIYGYTF
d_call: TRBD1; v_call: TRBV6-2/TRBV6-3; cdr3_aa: CASSYEGAWNIQYF
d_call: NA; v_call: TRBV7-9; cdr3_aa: CASSGTVENTEAFF
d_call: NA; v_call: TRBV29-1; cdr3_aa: CSVDQRRDRTDTQYF
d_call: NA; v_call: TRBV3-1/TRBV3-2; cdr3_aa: CTSSQGRRGRYNEQFF
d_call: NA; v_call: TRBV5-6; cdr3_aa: CASSPDRNSPLHF
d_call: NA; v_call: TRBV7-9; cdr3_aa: CASRPKGGRDEQFF
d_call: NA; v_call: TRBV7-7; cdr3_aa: CASPGLSPLRQETQYF
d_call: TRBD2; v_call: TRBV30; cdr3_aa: CAWSVGSSGSHEQYF
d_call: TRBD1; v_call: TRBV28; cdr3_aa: CATRDRGPYEQYF
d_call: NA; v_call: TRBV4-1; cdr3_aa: CASSQDWERLPWQPQHF
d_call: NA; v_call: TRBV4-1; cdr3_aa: CASSQGGGGGSEQFF
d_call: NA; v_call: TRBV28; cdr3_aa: CASSRSLRDTEAFF
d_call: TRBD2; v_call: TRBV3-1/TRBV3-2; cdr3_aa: CASNKAGVIYEQYF
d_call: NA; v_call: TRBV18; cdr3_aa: CASSATGFSYEQYF